One and the same sample provided the 18 T cell receptor beta chains below, sequenced in a study of blood T cell repertoires in COVID-19. The repertoire was sequenced with immunoSEQ multiplex PCR; TCRdb's copy has only in-frame clones and lacks some. The sample contains about 180,000 clones, 86% of which appear only once. The material sequenced was peripheral blood. All receptors derive from a man between 65 and 79 years old with active or convalescent COVID-19.

V usage is TRBV10-2 and J usage is TRBJ2-3; maybe TRBD2 (6 bases). V shed 6 bases and J shed 7 bases, with 14 bases lying between them. The CDR3 covers 13 residues. Germline CDR1 reads WSHSY; CDR2 reads SAAADI. In nucleotides, the CDR3 is TGCGCCAGCAGCGGGACTCTTCGGAATACGCAGTATTTT. Translation gives CASSGTLRNTQYF.

This clone was counted between two and nine times. This rearrangement joins TRBV5-1 to TRBJ2-5, with 13 bases identical to TRBD2. The germline gives CDR1 SGHRS, CDR2 YFSETQ. V shed 4 bases and J 4 bases; nucleotides not matched to a gene: 13. This CDR3 is built from 18 residues. CDR3 residues: CASSPPGGLAGTRETQYF. The CDR3 region has the DNA TGCGCCAGCAGCCCTCCCGGGGGACTAGCGGGAACGAGAGAGACCCAGTACTTC.

The V call is TRBV7-8, the J call TRBJ1-5, with D hard to call. Trimming left V 5 bases short and J 7 bases short, with 18 bases between. Germline V lookup: CDR1 SGHVS, CDR2 FQNEAQ. CDR3 length equals 15 residues. The CDR3 sequence is CASSARRRESQPQHF. As DNA, the CDR3 is TGTGCCAGCAGCGCACGGCGGAGGGAAAGCCAGCCCCAGCATTTT. Full variable domain (missing parts from reference TRBV7-8 and TRBJ1-5): GAGVSQSPRYKVAKRGQDVALRCDPISGHVSLFWYQQALGQGPEFLTYFQNEAQLDKSGLPSDRFFAERPEGSVSTLKIQRTQQEDSAVYLCASSARRRESQPQHFGDGTRLSIL.

V is TRBV29-1 and J is TRBJ1-2; a possible D gene is TRBD1 (5 bases). The CDR3 sequence is 14 residues long. Trimming cost V 1 base and J 8 bases, with 17 bases left between them. The germline CDR1 and CDR2 sequences are SQVTM and ANQGSEA. The CDR3 spells CSVEASARVGGYTF. In DNA, the CDR3 is TGCAGCGTTGAAGCCTCAGCCAGGGTGGGAGGCTACACCTTC.

This chain connects TRBV18 to TRBJ2-4; D perhaps matches TRBD1 (5 bases). This CDR3 region has 14 residues. From germline, CDR1 is KGHSH and CDR2 LQKENI. V lost 2 bases, J lost 6 bases, and 11 bases lay in between. For the CDR3, the DNA is TGTGCCAGCTCACCAGCGACAGCGAGAAACATTCAGTACTTC. Translated, it gives CASSPATARNIQYF. Full variable domain (outside the CDR3, taken from reference TRBV18 and TRBJ2-4): NAGVMQNPRHLVRRRGQEARLRCSPMKGHSHVYWYRQLPEEGLKFMVYLQKENIIDESGMPKERFSAEFPKEGPSILRIQQVVRGDSAAYFCASSPATARNIQYFGAGTRLSVL.

This chain joins TRBV15 and TRBJ2-7; D may be TRBD2 (5 bases). The germline V gene encodes CDR1 LNHNV and CDR2 YYDKDF (reference sequence). V was pared by 0 bases and J by 7 bases, with 25 bases between. This CDR3 is 18 amino acids long. The CDR3 sequence: CATSRDRYRAGELREQYF. The CDR3 DNA reads as TGTGCCACCAGCAGAGATCGATATAGGGCTGGGGAGTTGAGGGAGCAGTACTTC.

The chain recombines TRBV18 with TRBJ1-1; TRBD1 matches at 11 bases. CDR1 is KGHSH, CDR2 LQKENI, per germline. The CDR3 is 17 amino acids. J lost 3 bases, V lost 2 bases, and 8 bases had no gene match. For the CDR3, the DNA is TGTGCCAGCTCACCAAGGGGGACAGGGGGGATGGACACTGAAGCTTTCTTT. Its protein product is CASSPRGTGGMDTEAFF.

The chain employs TRBV6-5 and TRBJ1-3, with TRBD1 as a possible D gene (6 bases). The CDR3 is made up of 14 amino acids. Germline V gene data show CDR1 as MNHEY and CDR2 as SVGAGI. Trimming stripped 6 bases from V and 7 bases from J, with 16 bases between. The CDR3, as DNA: TGTGCCAGCAGATACCGGGACACCGGGAACACCATATATTTT. It encodes CASRYRDTGNTIYF.

This sequence joins TRBV2 and TRBJ1-1, with no clear D. With 4 bases removed from V and 4 bases from J, the gap between germline ends came to 10 bases. In germline, CDR1 is SNHLY, CDR2 FYNNEI. CDR3 length equals 13 residues. CDR3 in DNA: TGTGCCAGCAGTGCCGGTATTGGCACTGAAGCTTTCTTT. Encoded protein: CASSAGIGTEAFF. Drawing the rest from reference TRBV2 and TRBJ1-1, the complete variable domain is EPEVTQTPSHQVTQMGQEVILRCVPISNHLYFYWYRQILGQKVEFLVSFYNNEISEKSEIFDDQFSVERPDGSNFTLKIRSTKLEDSAMYFCASSAGIGTEAFFGQGTRLTVV.

The chain has TRBV6-1 and TRBJ1-2; weak D call: TRBD1 (5 bases). Trimming shortened V by 2 bases and J by 6 bases, and 10 bases separated the two germline ends. The CDR3 is 13 amino acids. The germline V gene encodes CDR1 MNHNS and CDR2 SASEGT. The chain's CDR3 is CASSELGHNGYTF. The DNA for the CDR3 is TGTGCCAGCAGTGAACTCGGACACAATGGCTACACCTTC.

To note about this clone: Other nucleotide sequences from this sample produce the same CDR3. V and J are TRBV7-2 and TRBJ1-1; 7 bases fit TRBD1. With 5 bases clipped from V and 1 base from J, the junction kept 1 base outside the gene matches. The CDR3 totals 13 residues. Germline V lookup: CDR1 SGHTA, CDR2 FQGNSA. CDR3 nucleotide sequence: TGTGCCAGCAGCCGGGACAGGAACACTGAAGCTTTCTTT. Its translation: CASSRDRNTEAFF.

The gene calls are TRBV25-1 and TRBJ1-1; 9 bases line up with TRBD1. V was pared by 8 bases and J by 0 bases, with 10 bases of the junction left unmatched. The germline V gene has CDR1 MGHDK and CDR2 SYGVNS. CDR3 length equals 16 residues. The CDR3 is CASSPRRTGVNTEAFF. The DNA for the CDR3 is TGTGCCAGCTCCCCTCGTCGGACAGGGGTGAACACTGAAGCTTTCTTT.

The chain employs TRBV27 and TRBJ1-3, with 7 bases lining up with TRBD1. Germline CDR1 and CDR2: MNHEY and SMNVEV (reference sequence). Trimming at V came to 5 bases and at J to 2 bases, leaving 3 bases not matched to a gene. The CDR3 is made up of 14 amino acids. The CDR3 sequence: CASSPRGTGNTIYF. CDR3 sequence (DNA): TGTGCCAGCAGTCCCAGGGGGACTGGAAACACCATATATTTT.

The rearrangement joins TRBV4-1 to TRBJ2-2; D is undetermined. The germline V gene encodes CDR1 MGHRA and CDR2 YSYEKL. The CDR3 is made up of 15 amino acids. V was shortened by 0 bases and J by 3 bases, with 8 bases between the two germline ends. Here the CDR3 reads CASSQDQLYTGELFF. The DNA for the CDR3 is TGCGCCAGCAGCCAAGACCAGTTGTACACCGGGGAGCTGTTTTTT.

The chain links TRBV9 to TRBJ2-1, with TRBD2 matching 13 bases. Trimming cost V 5 bases and J 10 bases; bases outside gene matches: 9. The CDR3 runs to 15 residues. The germline gives CDR1 SGDLS, CDR2 YYNGEE. The CDR3 spells CASRPGLAGRGEQFF. CDR3 nucleotides: TGTGCCAGCAGGCCGGGACTAGCGGGACGAGGGGAGCAGTTCTTC.

This clone came up once. CDR3 sequence: CASSLAYLANYGYTF. The CDR3 coding sequence is TGTGCCAGCAGCTTAGCCTATTTAGCTAACTATGGCTACACCTTC. V gene TRBV7-9 combines with J gene TRBJ1-2, with D hard to call. The CDR3 length is 15 residues. V dropped 0 bases and J dropped 0 bases, with 8 bases sitting between them. Germline V gene lookup returns CDR1 SEHNR and CDR2 FQNEAQ (reference sequence).

The genes are TRBV5-5 and TRBJ1-1; 11 nucleotides agree with TRBD1. The germline V gene has CDR1 SGHKS and CDR2 YYEKEE (reference sequence). The CDR3 sequence is 16 residues long. Trimming at V came to 5 bases and at J to 1 base, leaving 7 bases not matched to a gene. CDR3 DNA: TGTGCCAGCAGTTCAGGACAGGGGGCGCGGAACACTGAAGCTTTCTTT. Residues: CASSSGQGARNTEAFF.

V is TRBV6-2 or TRBV6-3 and J is TRBJ1-2; D gene uncertain. Germline lookup yields CDR1 MNHEY and CDR2 SVGEGT. CDR3 length: 14 amino acids. Trimming took off 2 bases at V and 5 bases at J, with 12 bases between the two ends. CDR3 loop: CASSYGQKRYGYTF. Here the CDR3 DNA reads TGTGCCAGCAGTTACGGGCAGAAAAGATATGGCTACACCTTC.